This T cell receptor (beta chain) was observed in a study of beta chain features in type 1 diabetes. Turning to the study itself: Cells sorted and examined across all samples totaled almost 110 million.

The investigators reverse transcribed all of the isolated RNA, so they sequenced expressed TCRB transcripts. Using immunoSEQ multiplex PCR, the repertoire was profiled, and TCRdb retains in-frame clones only, with some absent. There are more than 130,000 clones in the sample; about 7% occur only once, and approximately 1.4% lies in the top ten. This clone was detected many times. Its antigen is currently unknown. This specimen includes other DNA sequences encoding the same CDR3. General observations from the study: VDJ junctions from patients with type 1 diabetes contained fewer insertions and more deletions.

Germline V gene sequence: CDR1 KGHSH, CDR2 LQKENI. The CDR3 consists of 12 residues. Trimming shortened V by 4 bases and J by 2 bases, and 5 bases separated the two germline ends. The sequence came from a woman in her twenties or thirties in good health. Sequenced sample: central memory CD4+ T cells from blood. The chain joins TRBV18 to TRBJ2-5; D is undetermined. The CDR3 spells CASSLSQETQYF. CDR3 DNA: TGTGCCAGCTCACTTTCTCAAGAGACCCAGTACTTC.